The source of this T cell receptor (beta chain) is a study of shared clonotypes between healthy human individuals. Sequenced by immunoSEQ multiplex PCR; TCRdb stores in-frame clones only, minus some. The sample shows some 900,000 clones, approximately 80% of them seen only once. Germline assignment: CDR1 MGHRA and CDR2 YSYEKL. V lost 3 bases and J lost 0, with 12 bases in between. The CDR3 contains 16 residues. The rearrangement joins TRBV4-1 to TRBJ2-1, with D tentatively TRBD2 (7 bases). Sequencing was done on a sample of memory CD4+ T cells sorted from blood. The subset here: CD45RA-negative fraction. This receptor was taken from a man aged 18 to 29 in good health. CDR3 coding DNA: TGCGCCAGCAGCCAGCAGGGAGGGGGCTCCTACAATGAGCAGTTCTTC. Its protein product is CASSQQGGGSYNEQFF.